A single sample gave rise to the 20 T cell receptor beta chains below, sequenced in a study of blood T cell repertoires in COVID-19. Sequenced by immunoSEQ multiplex PCR; TCRdb stores in-frame clones only, minus some. The sample yields 210,000 or so clones, 75% to 85% seen once. The sequenced sample was PBMCs or T cells enriched from blood (not recorded which). These receptors were collected from a woman in her thirties or forties with acute COVID-19.

This clone was counted only a few times. This rearrangement joins TRBV7-9 to TRBJ1-6; 7 nucleotides match TRBD1. The germline V gene has CDR1 SEHNR and CDR2 FQNEAQ (reference sequence). The CDR3 is 17 residues long. The ends lost 4 bases at V and 0 bases at J; junction bases unmatched: 6. The CDR3 reads CASSSTGASSYNSPLHF. In DNA, the CDR3 is TGTGCCAGCAGCTCCACAGGGGCCAGCTCCTATAATTCACCCCTCCACTTT.

The gene calls are TRBV5-1 and TRBJ1-3; TRBD1 might be the D (5 bases). Germline values: CDR1 SGHRS, CDR2 YFSETQ. Trimming pared 0 bases from V and 0 bases from J, leaving 13 bases between. There are 17 residues in the CDR3. The CDR3 region is CASSLEGTISSGNTIYF. The CDR3 DNA reads as TGCGCCAGCAGCTTGGAGGGGACTATTTCCTCTGGAAACACCATATATTTT.

The chain has TRBV2 and TRBJ1-1, with a tentative D call TRBD1 (6 bases). Trimming took 6 bases from V and 8 from J, leaving 16 bases between them. The CDR3 is made up of 13 amino acids. Germline CDR1 and CDR2: SNHLY and FYNNEI. The CDR3 DNA follows: TGTGCCAGCAGGCCACAGGGAGCGGCCGAAGCTTTCTTT. Its translation: CASRPQGAAEAFF. Supplemented by reference TRBV2 and TRBJ1-1, the full variable domain reads EPEVTQTPSHQVTQMGQEVILRCVPISNHLYFYWYRQILGQKVEFLVSFYNNEISEKSEIFDDQFSVERPDGSNFTLKIRSTKLEDSAMYFCASRPQGAAEAFFGQGTRLTVV.

The chain uses TRBV27 and TRBJ1-5; weak D call: TRBD1 (6 bases). Germline V gene lookup returns CDR1 MNHEY and CDR2 SMNVEV (reference sequence). CDR3 length equals 15 residues. V lost 6 bases and J 4 bases, leaving 16 bases between the germline ends. CDR3 loop: CASRTSGHKNQPQHF. In DNA form, the CDR3 reads TGTGCCAGCAGAACTTCGGGACACAAGAATCAGCCCCAGCATTTT.

The rearrangement links TRBV7-2 to TRBJ2-1; D gene ambiguous. The CDR3 spans 13 residues. CDR1 is SGHTA, CDR2 FQGNSA, per germline. V was clipped by 3 bases and J by 6 bases, with 9 bases between them. Here the CDR3 reads CASSFLRGNEQFF. Here the CDR3 DNA reads TGTGCCAGCAGCTTTTTGCGTGGCAATGAGCAGTTCTTC.

V usage is TRBV28 and J usage is TRBJ1-1, with 9 bases fitting TRBD1. V lost 6 bases, J lost 3 bases, and 8 bases stayed unmatched. Germline V gives CDR1 MDHEN, CDR2 SYDVKM. This CDR3 spans 15 amino acids. CDR3 DNA sequence: TGTGCCAGCAGGATGGGGGGACAGGGAGACACTGAAGCTTTCTTT. Protein sequence: CASRMGGQGDTEAFF. The whole variable domain, filled in from reference TRBV28 and TRBJ1-1, reads DVKVTQSSRYLVKRTGEKVFLECVQDMDHENMFWYRQDPGLGLRLIYFSYDVKMKEKGDIPEGYSVSREKKERFSLILESASTNQTSMYLCASRMGGQGDTEAFFGQGTRLTVV.

The J gene is TRBJ1-1, the V gene TRBV28; 7 nucleotides line up with TRBD1. In germline, CDR1 is MDHEN, CDR2 SYDVKM. This CDR3 is 12 amino acids long. Germline trimming cut 3 bases from V and 8 bases from J; bases unmatched to any gene: 3. CDR3 sequence (DNA): TGTGCCAGCAGTTTGCAACAGGGGGAAGCTTTCTTT. Its protein product is CASSLQQGEAFF. Variable domain in full (rest from reference TRBV28 and TRBJ1-1): DVKVTQSSRYLVKRTGEKVFLECVQDMDHENMFWYRQDPGLGLRLIYFSYDVKMKEKGDIPEGYSVSREKKERFSLILESASTNQTSMYLCASSLQQGEAFFGQGTRLTVV.

The genes are TRBV3-1 (or the pseudogene TRBV3-2) and TRBJ2-1; D may be TRBD1 (6 bases). Trimming removed 0 bases at V and 6 bases at J, with 15 bases between. Germline CDR1 LGHDT, CDR2 YNNKEL (reference sequence). The CDR3 totals 16 residues. This chain's CDR3 is CASSQELGRGSNEQFF. CDR3 nucleotides: TGTGCCAGCAGCCAAGAATTAGGCAGGGGAAGCAATGAGCAGTTCTTC.

V gene TRBV7-3 combines with J gene TRBJ2-3; tentatively, D is TRBD2 (6 bases). V dropped 2 bases and J dropped 5 bases, with 17 bases sitting between them. The CDR3 consists of 16 residues. Looked up from germline, CDR1 is SGHTA and CDR2 is FQGTGA. The CDR3 protein is CASSLLGRWRGDTQYF. The CDR3 DNA sequence: TGTGCCAGCAGCTTACTGGGACGCTGGAGGGGAGATACGCAGTATTTT.

The V call is TRBV18, the J call TRBJ2-5; D perhaps matches TRBD2 (5 bases). Trimming removed 0 bases at V and 6 bases at J, with 5 bases between. CDR1 is KGHSH and CDR2 is LQKENI in the germline V gene. This CDR3 is 12 amino acids long. The CDR3 bases are TGTGCCAGCTCACCACCCGGGAAGACCCAGTACTTC. Protein sequence: CASSPPGKTQYF.

V usage is TRBV12-3 or TRBV12-4 and J usage is TRBJ1-2; D gene uncertain. This CDR3 region has 11 residues. Trimming shortened V by 2 bases and J by 8 bases, and 6 bases separated the two germline ends. This CDR3 reads CASSLLRGYTF. The CDR3 DNA reads TGTGCCAGCAGTTTACTGAGGGGCTACACCTTC.

This chain connects TRBV2 to TRBJ1-2; TRBD1 might be the D (6 bases). Trimming left V 2 bases short and J 1 base short, with 8 bases between. CDR1 is SNHLY, CDR2 FYNNEI, per germline. There are 14 residues in the CDR3. The CDR3 DNA reads as TGTGCCAGCAGTGAAAACAGGGTTAACTATGGCTACACCTTC. It specifies CASSENRVNYGYTF.

This sequence joins TRBV3-1 (or the pseudogene TRBV3-2) and TRBJ2-3, with unresolved D. CDR3 length: 12 amino acids. The V gene lost 4 bases and the J gene lost 5 bases, with 7 bases spanning the gap. Germline CDR1 reads LGHDT; CDR2 reads YNNKEL (reference sequence). CDR3 sequence: CASSRHKDTQYF. In DNA, the CDR3 is TGTGCCAGCAGCCGGCATAAAGATACGCAGTATTTT.

In its sample, this clone was seen a few times. The chain links TRBV3-1 (or the pseudogene TRBV3-2) to TRBJ2-1; possible D gene TRBD2, 5 bases. The CDR3 is 14 residues long. V lost 1 base, J lost 4 bases, and 8 bases lay in between. Germline assignment: CDR1 LGHDT and CDR2 YNNKEL (reference sequence). CDR3 residues: CASSQGTGYNEQFF. CDR3 nucleotide sequence: TGTGCCAGCAGCCAAGGGACTGGTTACAATGAGCAGTTCTTC.

The rearrangement uses TRBV6-6 and TRBJ2-5; 8 bases align to TRBD1. Germline lookup yields CDR1 MNHNY and CDR2 SVGAGI (reference sequence). CDR3 length equals 16 residues. V was clipped by 6 bases and J by 3 bases; unmatched bases: 12. The CDR3: CASSNSDRAGEETQYF. The CDR3, as DNA: TGTGCCAGCAGCAACTCGGACAGGGCGGGTGAAGAGACCCAGTACTTC.

The rearrangement joins TRBV19 to TRBJ1-2; D not resolved. This CDR3 has 14 amino acids. Looked up from germline, CDR1 is LNHDA and CDR2 is SQIVND (reference sequence). Trimming pared 3 bases from V and 4 bases from J, leaving 12 bases between. The CDR3 nucleotides read TGTGCCAGTAGTATTCTTTCAGGACTCTATGGCTACACCTTC. The encoded protein is CASSILSGLYGYTF. The variable domain in full, with the rest retrieved from reference TRBV19 and TRBJ1-2, is DGGITQSPKYLFRKEGQNVTLSCEQNLNHDAMYWYRQDPGQGLRLIYYSQIVNDFQKGDIAEGYSVSREKKESFPLTVTSAQKNPTAFYLCASSILSGLYGYTFGSGTRLTVV.

The J gene is TRBJ2-2, the V gene TRBV7-9; 7 bases line up with TRBD2. Germline loops: CDR1 SEHNR, CDR2 FQNEAQ (reference sequence). CDR3 length: 16 residues. The ends lost 5 bases at V and 4 bases at J; junction bases unmatched: 10. This chain's CDR3 is CASSHWEGRGTGELFF. In DNA form, the CDR3 reads TGTGCCAGCAGCCACTGGGAGGGTCGAGGCACCGGGGAGCTGTTTTTT.

The chain uses TRBV7-2 and TRBJ2-1; D remains ambiguous. Germline loops: CDR1 SGHTA, CDR2 FQGNSA. The ends were cut back, 1 base at V and 8 bases at J, with 12 bases in the middle. CDR3 length: 14 amino acids. CDR3: CASSLDGPLDEQFF. In DNA form, the CDR3 reads TGTGCCAGCAGCTTAGATGGCCCTTTGGATGAGCAGTTCTTC.

The sample holds one count of this clone. This sequence joins TRBV5-5 and TRBJ2-6; the D gene is possibly TRBD1 (6 bases). CDR1 and CDR2 from the germline V gene are SGHKS and YYEKEE (reference sequence). V lost 2 bases, J lost 0 bases, and 9 bases lay in between. The CDR3 runs to 16 residues. The CDR3 region is CASSFRTVSGANVLTF. DNA of the CDR3: TGTGCCAGCAGCTTTAGGACAGTCTCTGGGGCCAACGTCCTGACTTTC.

This clone was recorded once. V gene TRBV27 combines with J gene TRBJ2-6, with D tentatively TRBD2 (5 bases). Trimming removed 8 bases from V and 4 bases from J, with 15 bases in between. Germline values: CDR1 MNHEY, CDR2 SMNVEV (reference sequence). CDR3 length equals 15 residues. CDR3: CASSKRPSGANVLTF. DNA for the CDR3: TGTGCCAGCTCCAAGAGGCCTAGCGGGGCCAACGTCCTGACTTTC. Full variable domain (rest looked up from reference TRBV27 and TRBJ2-6): EAQVTQNPRYLITVTGKKLTVTCSQNMNHEYMSWYRQDPGLGLRQIYYSMNVEVTDKGDVPEGYKVSRKEKRNFPLILESPSPNQTSLYFCASSKRPSGANVLTFGAGSRLTVL.